The text below deals with one TCR beta chain. Antigen unknown. This specimen belongs to a study of Ad26.COV2.S vaccination and SARS-CoV-2 variants. Study at large: The study gave Ad26.COV2.S intramuscularly, once or twice 56 days apart. Study-wide results and caveats: Researchers reported similar non-spike TCR breadth in vaccine and placebo recipients.

Deletions cut 3 bases from V and 4 bases from J, with 9 bases between. CDR1 is WSHSY and CDR2 is SAAADI in the germline V gene. The CDR3 has 13 amino acids. Specified treatment: some 20 received Ad26.COV2.S at low or high dose, single or two shots; about five received placebo; per-sample allocation not given. Sampling was done on day 63 after the first vaccine or placebo injection. Its platform was an Ad26 vector, and its expressed antigen was Wuhan-strain SARS-CoV-2 spike. Sequenced by immunoSEQ multiplex PCR; TCRdb stores in-frame clones only, minus some. The sample contains roughly 400,000 clones, 89% of which appear only once.

The origin of this receptor is a person between 18 and 59 years old who received the Ad26.COV2.S COVID-19 vaccine or a placebo. The source material was peripheral blood, sampled in a trial of Ad26.COV2.S vaccine versus placebo. The genes are TRBV10-2 and TRBJ1-2; D is uncertain. The CDR3 sequence: CASSESNLYGYTF. CDR3 nucleotides: TGCGCCAGCAGTGAATCCAACCTCTATGGCTACACCTTC.